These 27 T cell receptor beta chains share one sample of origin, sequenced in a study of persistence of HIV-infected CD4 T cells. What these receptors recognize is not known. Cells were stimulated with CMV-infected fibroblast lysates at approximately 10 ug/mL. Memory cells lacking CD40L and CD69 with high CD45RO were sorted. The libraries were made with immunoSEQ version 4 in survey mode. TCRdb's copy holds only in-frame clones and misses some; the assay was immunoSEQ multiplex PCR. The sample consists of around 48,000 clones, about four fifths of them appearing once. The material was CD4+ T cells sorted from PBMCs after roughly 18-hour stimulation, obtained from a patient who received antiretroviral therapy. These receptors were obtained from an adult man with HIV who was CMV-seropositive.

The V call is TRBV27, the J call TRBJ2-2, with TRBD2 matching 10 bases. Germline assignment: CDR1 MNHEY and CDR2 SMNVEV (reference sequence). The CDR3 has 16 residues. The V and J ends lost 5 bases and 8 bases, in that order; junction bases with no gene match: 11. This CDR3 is CASSPRGLASPGELFF. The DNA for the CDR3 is TGTGCCAGCAGTCCTCGGGGACTAGCGTCTCCTGGGGAGCTGTTTTTT.

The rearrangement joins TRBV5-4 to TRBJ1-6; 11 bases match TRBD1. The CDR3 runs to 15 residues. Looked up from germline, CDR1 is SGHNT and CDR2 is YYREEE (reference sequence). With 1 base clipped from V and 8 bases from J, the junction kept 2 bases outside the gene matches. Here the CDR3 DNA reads TGTGCCAGCAGCTTGCGGACAGGGGGCGATTCACCCCTCCACTTT. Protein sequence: CASSLRTGGDSPLHF.

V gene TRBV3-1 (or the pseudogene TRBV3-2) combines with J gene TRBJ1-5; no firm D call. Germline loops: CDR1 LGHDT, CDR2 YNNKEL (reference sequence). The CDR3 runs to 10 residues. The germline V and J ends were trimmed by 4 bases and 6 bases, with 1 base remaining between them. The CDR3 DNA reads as TGTGCCAGCAGCCCTCAGCCCCAGCATTTT. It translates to CASSPQPQHF.

The chain's CDR3 is CASGDSNYGYTF. The CDR3 DNA follows: TGTGCCTCTGGAGATAGTAACTATGGCTACACCTTC. This rearrangement joins TRBV30 to TRBJ1-2; D gene uncertain. CDR3 length equals 12 residues. Trimming shortened V by 7 bases and J by 1 base, and 10 bases separated the two germline ends. CDR1 is GTSNPN and CDR2 is SVGIG in the germline V gene (reference sequence).

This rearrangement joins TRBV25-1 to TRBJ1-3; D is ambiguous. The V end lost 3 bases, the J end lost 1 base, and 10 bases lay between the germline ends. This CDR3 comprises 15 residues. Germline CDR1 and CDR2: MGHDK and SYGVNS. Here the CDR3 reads CASSDSRGSGNTIYF. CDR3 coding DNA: TGTGCCAGCAGTGATTCGCGGGGATCTGGAAACACCATATATTTT. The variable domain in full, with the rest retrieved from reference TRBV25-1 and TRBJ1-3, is EADIYQTPRYLVIGTGKKITLECSQTMGHDKMYWYQQDPGMELHLIHYSYGVNSTEKGDLSSESTVSRIRTEHFPLTLESARPSHTSQYLCASSDSRGSGNTIYFGEGSWLTVV.

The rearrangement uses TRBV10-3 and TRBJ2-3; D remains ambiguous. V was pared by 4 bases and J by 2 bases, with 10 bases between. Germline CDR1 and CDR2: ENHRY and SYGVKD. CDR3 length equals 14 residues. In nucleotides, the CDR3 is TGTGCCATCAGTGGGTTAGGTGACACAGATACGCAGTATTTT. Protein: CAISGLGDTDTQYF.

The CDR3 region has the DNA TGTGCCATCAGTGTCCGGGAAGTAGATACGCAGTATTTT. It is translated as CAISVREVDTQYF. The chain joins TRBV10-3 to TRBJ2-3; TRBD2 is a possible D gene (5 bases). The CDR3 extends over 13 amino acids. Germline V gene lookup returns CDR1 ENHRY and CDR2 SYGVKD. Between the trimmed V and J ends, which lost 4 bases and 5 bases, there was a span of 10 bases.

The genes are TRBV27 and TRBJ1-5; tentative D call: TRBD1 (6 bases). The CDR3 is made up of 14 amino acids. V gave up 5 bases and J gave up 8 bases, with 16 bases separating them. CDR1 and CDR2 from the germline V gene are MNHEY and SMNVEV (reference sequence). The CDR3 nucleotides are TGTGCCAGCAGTCCCCCAGGGGTCTTTGAGCCCCAGCATTTT. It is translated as CASSPPGVFEPQHF.

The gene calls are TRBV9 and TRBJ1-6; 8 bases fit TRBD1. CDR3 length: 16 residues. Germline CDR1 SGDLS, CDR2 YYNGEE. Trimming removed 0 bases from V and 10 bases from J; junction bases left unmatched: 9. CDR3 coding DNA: TGTGCCAGCAGCGTAGCTGCAGGGACAGGACGGTCACCCCTCCACTTT. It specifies CASSVAAGTGRSPLHF.

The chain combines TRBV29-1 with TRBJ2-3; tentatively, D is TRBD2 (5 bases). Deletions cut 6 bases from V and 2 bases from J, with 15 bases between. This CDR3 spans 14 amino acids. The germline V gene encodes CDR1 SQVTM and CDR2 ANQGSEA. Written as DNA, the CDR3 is TGCAGCGTCCGCGGAGGACGATACACAGATACGCAGTATTTT. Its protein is CSVRGGRYTDTQYF.

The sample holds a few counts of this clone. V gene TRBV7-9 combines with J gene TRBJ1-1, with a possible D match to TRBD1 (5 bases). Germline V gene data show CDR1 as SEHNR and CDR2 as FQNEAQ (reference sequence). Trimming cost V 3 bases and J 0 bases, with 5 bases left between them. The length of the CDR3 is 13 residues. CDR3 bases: TGTGCCAGCAGCTTCAGGGTGAACACTGAAGCTTTCTTT. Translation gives CASSFRVNTEAFF.

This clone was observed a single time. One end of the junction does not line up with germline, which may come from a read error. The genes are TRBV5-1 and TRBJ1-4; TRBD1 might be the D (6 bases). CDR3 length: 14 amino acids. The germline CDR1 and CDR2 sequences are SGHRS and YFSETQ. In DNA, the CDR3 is TGCGCCAGCAGCTTGGGGGCAGCGATAGGGGACACGATTTTT. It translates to CASSLGAAIGDTIF.

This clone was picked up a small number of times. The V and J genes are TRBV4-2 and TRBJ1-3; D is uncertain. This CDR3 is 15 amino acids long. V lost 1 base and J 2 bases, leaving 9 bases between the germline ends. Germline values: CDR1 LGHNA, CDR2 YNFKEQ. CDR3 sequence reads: CASSQGGQTGNTIYF. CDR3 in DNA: TGTGCCAGCAGCCAAGGAGGGCAGACTGGAAACACCATATATTTT.

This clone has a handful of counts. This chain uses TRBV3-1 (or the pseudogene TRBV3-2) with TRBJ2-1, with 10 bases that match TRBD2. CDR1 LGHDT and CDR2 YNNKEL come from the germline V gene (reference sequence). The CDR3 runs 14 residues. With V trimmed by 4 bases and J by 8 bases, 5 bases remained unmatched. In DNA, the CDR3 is TGTGCCAGCAGCCCTAGCGGGGGCCGGGATGAGCAGTTCTTC. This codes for CASSPSGGRDEQFF.

CDR3 DNA: TGTGCCAGCAGCCCGGGACACCGAAACACTGAAGCTTTCTTT. This encodes CASSPGHRNTEAFF. The J gene is TRBJ1-1, the V gene TRBV9, with D perhaps matching TRBD1 (6 bases). Germline V gives CDR1 SGDLS, CDR2 YYNGEE. The CDR3 runs to 14 residues. The V end was cut by 4 bases, the J end by 2 bases, with 12 bases between.

CDR3 nucleotides: TGTGCCAGCAGTCAGCCTACAGGGGGAAACGCTGAAGCTTTCTTT. Protein sequence: CASSQPTGGNAEAFF. The rearrangement uses TRBV27 and TRBJ1-1; TRBD1 matches at 8 bases. J was trimmed by 6 bases and V by 5 bases; bases with no gene match: 11. The CDR3 extends over 15 amino acids. Germline V CDR1 and CDR2: MNHEY, SMNVEV (reference sequence).

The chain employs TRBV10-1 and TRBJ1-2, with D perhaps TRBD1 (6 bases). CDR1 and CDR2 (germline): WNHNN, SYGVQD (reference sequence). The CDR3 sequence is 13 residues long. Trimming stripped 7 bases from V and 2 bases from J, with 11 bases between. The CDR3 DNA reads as TGCGCCAGCACCCCGGGGGCGAACTATGGCTACACCTTC. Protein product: CASTPGANYGYTF.

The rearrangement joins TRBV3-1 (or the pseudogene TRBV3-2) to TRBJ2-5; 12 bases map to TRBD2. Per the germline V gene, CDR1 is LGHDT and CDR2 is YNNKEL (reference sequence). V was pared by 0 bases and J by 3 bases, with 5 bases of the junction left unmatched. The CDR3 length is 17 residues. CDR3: CASSQDLAGGIEETQYF. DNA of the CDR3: TGTGCCAGCAGCCAAGATCTAGCGGGGGGGATAGAAGAGACCCAGTACTTC.

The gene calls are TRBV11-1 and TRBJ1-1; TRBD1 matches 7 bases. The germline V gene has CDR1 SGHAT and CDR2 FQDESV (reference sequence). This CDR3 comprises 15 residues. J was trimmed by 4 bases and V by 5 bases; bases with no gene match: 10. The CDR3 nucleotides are TGTGCCAGCAGCGAACTAGGGGGCGCGTTCACTGAAGCTTTCTTT. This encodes CASSELGGAFTEAFF.

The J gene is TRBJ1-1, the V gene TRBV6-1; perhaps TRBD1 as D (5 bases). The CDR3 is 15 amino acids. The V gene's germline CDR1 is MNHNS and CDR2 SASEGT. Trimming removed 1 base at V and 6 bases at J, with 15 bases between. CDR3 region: CASSEGGSGYPEAFF. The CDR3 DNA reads TGTGCCAGCAGTGAAGGGGGGTCAGGGTATCCTGAAGCTTTCTTT.

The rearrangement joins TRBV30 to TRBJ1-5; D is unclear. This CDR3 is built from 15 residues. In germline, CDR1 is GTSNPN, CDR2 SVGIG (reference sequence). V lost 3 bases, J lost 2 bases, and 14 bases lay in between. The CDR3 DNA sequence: TGTGCCTGGAGCCTTGGGAGGTTTGGCAATCAGCCCCAGCATTTT. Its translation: CAWSLGRFGNQPQHF. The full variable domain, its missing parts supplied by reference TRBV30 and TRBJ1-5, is SQTIHQWPATLVQPVGSPLSLECTVEGTSNPNLYWYRQAAGRGLQLLFYSVGIGQISSEVPQNLSASRPQDRQFILSSKKLLLSDSGFYLCAWSLGRFGNQPQHFGDGTRLSIL.

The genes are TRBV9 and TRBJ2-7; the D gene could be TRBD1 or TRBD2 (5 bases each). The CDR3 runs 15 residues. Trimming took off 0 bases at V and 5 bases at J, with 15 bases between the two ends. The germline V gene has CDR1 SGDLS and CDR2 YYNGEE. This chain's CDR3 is CASSVGTVLGDEQYF. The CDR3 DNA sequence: TGTGCCAGCAGCGTAGGAACCGTATTGGGGGACGAGCAGTACTTC.

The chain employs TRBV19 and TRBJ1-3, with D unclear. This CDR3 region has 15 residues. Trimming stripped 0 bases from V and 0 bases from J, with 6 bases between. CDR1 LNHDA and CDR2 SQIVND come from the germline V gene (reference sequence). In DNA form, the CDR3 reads TGTGCCAGTAGTATAGATCTCTCCTCTGGAAACACCATATATTTT. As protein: CASSIDLSSGNTIYF.

CDR3 region: CAASRTGNTIYF. The CDR3 nucleotides are TGTGCCGCCAGCCGGACTGGAAACACCATATATTTT. This chain uses TRBV19 with TRBJ1-3; D is unclear. V dropped 11 bases and J dropped 2 bases, with 10 bases sitting between them. This CDR3 has 12 residues. Germline V lookup: CDR1 LNHDA, CDR2 SQIVND (reference sequence).

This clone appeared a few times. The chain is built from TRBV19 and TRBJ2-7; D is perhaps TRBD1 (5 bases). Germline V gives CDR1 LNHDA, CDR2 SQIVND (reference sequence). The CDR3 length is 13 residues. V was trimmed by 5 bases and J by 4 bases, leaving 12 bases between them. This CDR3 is CASSLGREYEQYF. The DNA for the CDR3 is TGTGCCAGTAGTCTCGGCAGGGAATACGAGCAGTACTTC.

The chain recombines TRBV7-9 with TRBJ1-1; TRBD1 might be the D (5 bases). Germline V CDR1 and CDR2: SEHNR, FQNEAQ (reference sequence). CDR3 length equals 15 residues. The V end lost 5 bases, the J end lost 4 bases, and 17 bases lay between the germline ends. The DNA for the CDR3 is TGTGCCAGCAGCCGTCCACAGGTGGTGGGCACTGAAGCTTTCTTT. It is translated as CASSRPQVVGTEAFF.

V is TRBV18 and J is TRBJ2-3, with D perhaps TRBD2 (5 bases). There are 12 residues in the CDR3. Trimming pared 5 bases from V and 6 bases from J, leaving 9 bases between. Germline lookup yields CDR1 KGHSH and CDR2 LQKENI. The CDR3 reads CASSSLGDTQYF. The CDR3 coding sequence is TGTGCCAGCTCATCACTAGGTGATACGCAGTATTTT.